The T cell receptor beta chain under discussion was sequenced for a study of cytomegalovirus exposure and HLA in healthy donors. Donors likely had unrecorded immune exposures despite being nominally healthy when sampled. This clone appeared a few times. Its matching antigen is unknown. Study-level points and caveats: In vitro confirmation showed three CMV-associated chains to be CMV antigen specific. Several of the most significant clusters appeared, in a later analysis, to be linked to common viral pathogens.

This PCR relied on a set of 60 Vbeta primers and 13 Jbeta primers. The method was immunoSEQ multiplex PCR; TCRdb's version includes in-frame clones alone and lacks a portion of them. In the table there are fewer than 250,000 clones, roughly 87% of which are singletons. The sequenced sample consisted of PBMCs. The sequence derives from a boy aged 2 to 10 in good health and CMV-seronegative.

In DNA form, the CDR3 reads TGTGCCAGCAGCTTAGGACAGATGAACACTGAAGCTTTCTTT. Its translation is CASSLGQMNTEAFF. The chain employs TRBV11-2 and TRBJ1-1; weak D call: TRBD1 (5 bases). The CDR3 length is 14 residues. Germline V CDR1 and CDR2: SGHAT, FQNNGV. Trimming pared 1 base from V and 0 bases from J, leaving 6 bases between.